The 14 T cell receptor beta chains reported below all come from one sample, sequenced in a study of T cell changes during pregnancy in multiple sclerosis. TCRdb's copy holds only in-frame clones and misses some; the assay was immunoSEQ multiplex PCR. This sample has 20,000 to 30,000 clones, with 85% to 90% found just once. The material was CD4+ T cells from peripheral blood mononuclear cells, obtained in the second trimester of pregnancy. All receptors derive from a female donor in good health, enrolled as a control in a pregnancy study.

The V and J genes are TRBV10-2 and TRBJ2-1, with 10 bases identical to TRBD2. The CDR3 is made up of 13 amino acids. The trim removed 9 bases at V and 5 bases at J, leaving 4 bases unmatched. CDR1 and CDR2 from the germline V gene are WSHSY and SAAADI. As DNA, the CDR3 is TGCGCCAGTAGGACTAGCGGTGACAATGAGCAGTTCTTC. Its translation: CASRTSGDNEQFF.

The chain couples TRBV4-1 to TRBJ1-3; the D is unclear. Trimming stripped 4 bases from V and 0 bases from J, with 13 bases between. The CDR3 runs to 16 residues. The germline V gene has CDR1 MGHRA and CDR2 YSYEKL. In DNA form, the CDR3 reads TGCGCCAGCAGCCTAATCACCGGTAACTCTGGAAACACCATATATTTT. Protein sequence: CASSLITGNSGNTIYF.

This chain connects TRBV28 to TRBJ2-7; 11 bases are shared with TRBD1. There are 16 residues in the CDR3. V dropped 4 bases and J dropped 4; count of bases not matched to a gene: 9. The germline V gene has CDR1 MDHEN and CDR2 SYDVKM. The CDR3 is CASSSTRTGGFYEQYF. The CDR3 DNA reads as TGTGCCAGCAGTTCCACTCGGACAGGGGGCTTTTACGAGCAGTACTTC.

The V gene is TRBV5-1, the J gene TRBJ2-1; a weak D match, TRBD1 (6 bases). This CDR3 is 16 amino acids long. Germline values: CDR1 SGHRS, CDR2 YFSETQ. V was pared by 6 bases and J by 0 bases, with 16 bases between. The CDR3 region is CASTPQGQSSYNEQFF. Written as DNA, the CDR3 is TGCGCCAGCACCCCCCAAGGACAGAGCTCCTACAATGAGCAGTTCTTC. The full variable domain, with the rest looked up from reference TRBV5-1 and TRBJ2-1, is KAGVTQTPRYLIKTRGQQVTLSCSPISGHRSVSWYQQTPGQGLQFLFEYFSETQRNKGNFPGRFSGRQFSNSRSEMNVSTLELGDSALYLCASTPQGQSSYNEQFFGPGTRLTVL.

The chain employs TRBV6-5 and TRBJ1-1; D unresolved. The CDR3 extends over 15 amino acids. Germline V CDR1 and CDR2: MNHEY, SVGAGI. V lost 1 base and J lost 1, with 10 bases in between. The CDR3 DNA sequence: TGTGCCAGCAGTTACTTGGGGAGGGCGAACACTGAAGCTTTCTTT. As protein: CASSYLGRANTEAFF.

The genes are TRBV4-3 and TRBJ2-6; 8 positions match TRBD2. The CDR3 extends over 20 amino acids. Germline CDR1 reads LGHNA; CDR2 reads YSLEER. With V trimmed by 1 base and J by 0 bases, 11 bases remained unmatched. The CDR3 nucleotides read TGCGCCAGCAGCCAAGGGTTCGGGGGGGCCGCCCTCTCTGGGGCCAACGTCCTGACTTTC. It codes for CASSQGFGGAALSGANVLTF.

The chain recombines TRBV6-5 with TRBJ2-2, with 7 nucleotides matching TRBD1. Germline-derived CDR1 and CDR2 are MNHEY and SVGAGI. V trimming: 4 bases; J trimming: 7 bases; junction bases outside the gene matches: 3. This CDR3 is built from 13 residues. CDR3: CASSSTGFGELFF. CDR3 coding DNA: TGTGCCAGCAGTTCGACAGGGTTCGGGGAGCTGTTTTTT.

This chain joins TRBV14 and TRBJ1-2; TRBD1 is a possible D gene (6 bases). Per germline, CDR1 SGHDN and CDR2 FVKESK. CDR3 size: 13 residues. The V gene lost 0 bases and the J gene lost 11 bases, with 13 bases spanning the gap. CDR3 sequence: CASSQDWDTSYTF. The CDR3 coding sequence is TGTGCCAGCAGCCAAGATTGGGACACGAGTTACACCTTC.

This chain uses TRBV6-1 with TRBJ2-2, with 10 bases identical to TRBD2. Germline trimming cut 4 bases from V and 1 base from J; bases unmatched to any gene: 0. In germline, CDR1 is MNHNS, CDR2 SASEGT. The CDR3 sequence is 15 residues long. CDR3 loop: CASSGLAGNTGELFF. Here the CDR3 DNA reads TGTGCCAGCAGTGGACTAGCGGGGAACACCGGGGAGCTGTTTTTT.

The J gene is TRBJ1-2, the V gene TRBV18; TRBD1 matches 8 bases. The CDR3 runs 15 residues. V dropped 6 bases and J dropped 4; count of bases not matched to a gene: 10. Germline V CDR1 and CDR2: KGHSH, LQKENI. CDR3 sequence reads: CASSQGQGGIYGYTF. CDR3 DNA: TGTGCCAGCTCCCAAGGACAGGGAGGAATCTATGGCTACACCTTC.

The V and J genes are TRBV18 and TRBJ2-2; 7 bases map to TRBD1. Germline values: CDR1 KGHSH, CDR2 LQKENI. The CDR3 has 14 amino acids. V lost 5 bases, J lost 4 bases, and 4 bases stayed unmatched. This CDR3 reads CASSSRDSTGELFF. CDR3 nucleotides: TGTGCCAGCTCAAGCCGGGACAGCACCGGGGAGCTGTTTTTT.

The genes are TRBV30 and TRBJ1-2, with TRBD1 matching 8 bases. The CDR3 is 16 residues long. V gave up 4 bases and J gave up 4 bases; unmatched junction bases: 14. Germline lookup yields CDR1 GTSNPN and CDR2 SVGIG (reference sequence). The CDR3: CAWKAPLRGQRYGYTF. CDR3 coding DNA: TGTGCCTGGAAGGCCCCCCTCAGGGGGCAACGCTATGGCTACACCTTC.

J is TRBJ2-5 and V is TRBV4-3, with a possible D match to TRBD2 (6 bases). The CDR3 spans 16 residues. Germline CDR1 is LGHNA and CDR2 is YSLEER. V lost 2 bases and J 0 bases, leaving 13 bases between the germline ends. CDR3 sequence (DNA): TGCGCCAGCAGCCAAAGACGGGGGTCATACCAAGAGACCCAGTACTTC. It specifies CASSQRRGSYQETQYF.

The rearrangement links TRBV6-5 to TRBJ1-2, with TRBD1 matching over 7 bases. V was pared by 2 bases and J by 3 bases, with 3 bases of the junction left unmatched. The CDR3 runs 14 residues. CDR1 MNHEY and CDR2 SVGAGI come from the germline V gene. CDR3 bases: TGTGCCAGCAGTTACACCGGGACAGACTATGGCTACACCTTC. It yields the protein CASSYTGTDYGYTF.